Below, 23 T cell receptor beta chains from the same sample are listed, as sequenced in a study of OX40 agonist ivuxolimab in advanced cancers. Sequencing used immunoSEQ multiplex PCR; TCRdb keeps in-frame clones, though not all of them. In the table there are fewer than 85,000 clones, 84% of which are singletons. The starting material was CD4+ or CD8+ T cells sorted from blood, obtained in a trial of the OX40 agonist ivuxolimab. The receptors derive from an adult with an advanced solid tumor such as melanoma, head and neck, liver or kidney cancer.

The rearrangement links TRBV7-3 to TRBJ2-2, with D possibly being TRBD2 (5 bases). V dropped 3 bases and J dropped 1 base, with 6 bases sitting between them. CDR3 length equals 14 residues. CDR1 SGHTA and CDR2 FQGTGA come from the germline V gene. CDR3 bases: TGTGCCAGCAGCTTTGGAGGGAACACCGGGGAGCTGTTTTTT. Translation: CASSFGGNTGELFF.

This clone has a handful of counts. The chain uses TRBV5-1 and TRBJ2-2; the match to TRBD1 covers 9 bases. Germline V gives CDR1 SGHRS, CDR2 YFSETQ. V lost 5 bases, J lost 1 base, and 3 bases stayed unmatched. The CDR3 has 15 residues. The CDR3 protein is CASRGTGRNTGELFF. Written as DNA, the CDR3 is TGCGCCAGCAGAGGGACAGGGCGGAACACCGGGGAGCTGTTTTTT.

The genes are TRBV7-2 and TRBJ2-2; no definite D call. Germline V gene sequence: CDR1 SGHTA, CDR2 FQGNSA. V was clipped by 5 bases and J by 6 bases, with 7 bases between them. The CDR3 extends over 12 amino acids. Here the CDR3 reads CASSLDAGELFF. The CDR3 nucleotides are TGTGCCAGCAGCCTAGACGCCGGGGAGCTGTTTTTT.

The rearrangement uses TRBV2 and TRBJ2-7; D might be TRBD1 (5 bases). Germline V lookup: CDR1 SNHLY, CDR2 FYNNEI. The CDR3 has 15 residues. V gave up 2 bases and J gave up 6 bases, with 17 bases separating them. The CDR3 coding sequence is TGTGCCAGCAGTGAAAAGGACACCCTCTTCCCCGAGCAGTACTTC. As protein: CASSEKDTLFPEQYF.

In this sample, this clone turned up once. The chain combines TRBV30 with TRBJ2-1, with a tentative D call TRBD1 (5 bases). The CDR3 consists of 12 residues. V shed 3 bases and J shed 14 bases, with 17 bases lying between them. CDR1 GTSNPN and CDR2 SVGIG come from the germline V gene (reference sequence). The DNA of the CDR3 is TGTGCCTGGAGGATAGGGGCGCTTCGGGAGTTCTTC. Translation gives CAWRIGALREFF.

This clone was counted once. DNA of the CDR3: TGCGCCAGCAGCCACGTCACAAGGGTTAGCACTGAAGCTTTCTTT. Residues: CASSHVTRVSTEAFF. The chain recombines TRBV4-1 with TRBJ1-1; D is unresolved. CDR3 length: 15 amino acids. CDR1 MGHRA and CDR2 YSYEKL come from the germline V gene. Trimming removed 3 bases at V and 4 bases at J, with 15 bases between.

This clone came up a few times. The CDR3 loop reads CASSRGLRGNQPQHF. CDR3 DNA: TGTGCCAGCAGCCGAGGACTCCGGGGCAATCAGCCCCAGCATTTT. The chain employs TRBV11-1 and TRBJ1-5; D is unclear. Germline V gives CDR1 SGHAT, CDR2 FQDESV (reference sequence). CDR3 length: 15 residues. The germline V and J ends were trimmed by 5 bases and 2 bases, with 13 bases remaining between them.

The chain links TRBV5-1 to TRBJ1-2; tentative D call: TRBD1 (6 bases). Germline V CDR1 and CDR2: SGHRS, YFSETQ. Trimming stripped 7 bases from V and 4 bases from J, with 14 bases between. The CDR3 runs to 13 residues. The CDR3 DNA reads as TGCGCCAGCTTCGAAATAGGGGGCTATGGCTACACCTTC. Translated, it gives CASFEIGGYGYTF.

The rearrangement links TRBV5-1 to TRBJ2-5; D remains unclear. V was pared by 4 bases and J by 2 bases, with 12 bases between. Germline loops: CDR1 SGHRS, CDR2 YFSETQ. This CDR3 region has 14 residues. The CDR3 coding sequence is TGCGCCAGCAGCGACGGCCGCGATCAAGAGACCCAGTACTTC. It translates to CASSDGRDQETQYF.

The chain uses TRBV30 and TRBJ1-4; weak D call: TRBD1 (5 bases). Trimming took off 0 bases at V and 8 bases at J, with 10 bases between the two ends. Germline assignment: CDR1 GTSNPN and CDR2 SVGIG (reference sequence). The CDR3 is 13 residues long. CDR3 bases: TGTGCCTGGAGTGTAACAGGTGCAGAAAAACTGTTTTTT. This translates into CAWSVTGAEKLFF.

The V call is TRBV5-1, the J call TRBJ2-5; possibly TRBD1 for D (6 bases). Germline loops: CDR1 SGHRS, CDR2 YFSETQ. V dropped 7 bases and J dropped 5 bases, with 9 bases sitting between them. There are 11 residues in the CDR3. The CDR3 sequence: CASQGMETQYF. CDR3 sequence (DNA): TGCGCCAGCCAGGGGATGGAGACCCAGTACTTC.

This chain joins TRBV27 and TRBJ1-1; weak D call: TRBD1 (5 bases). The germline V gene encodes CDR1 MNHEY and CDR2 SMNVEV (reference sequence). The CDR3 is 15 amino acids. Between the trimmed V and J ends, which lost 6 bases and 0 bases, there was a span of 14 bases. The CDR3: CASRTEAFMNTEAFF. DNA for the CDR3: TGTGCCAGCAGGACAGAAGCATTCATGAACACTGAAGCTTTCTTT.

The CDR3: CASSQSVQGGSQYF. CDR3 nucleotides: TGTGCCAGCAGCCAATCTGTCCAGGGGGGGAGCCAGTACTTC. This sequence joins TRBV16 and TRBJ2-5; D possibly uses TRBD1 or TRBD2 (7 bases each). This CDR3 contains 14 residues. The V end was cut by 0 bases, the J end by 10 bases, with 15 bases between. CDR1 is KGHSY, CDR2 FQNENV, per germline.

This rearrangement joins TRBV5-4 to TRBJ2-5, with D possibly matching TRBD1 (6 bases). V lost 5 bases and J lost 5, with 25 bases in between. Germline V gives CDR1 SGHNT, CDR2 YYREEE (reference sequence). The CDR3 covers 17 residues. CDR3 loop: CASSLLRDIEGSETQYF. CDR3 nucleotide sequence: TGTGCCAGCAGTTTGCTCCGGGACATCGAAGGGTCGGAGACCCAGTACTTC.

V and J are TRBV27 and TRBJ2-1; D might be TRBD2 (6 bases). Deletions cut 3 bases from V and 6 bases from J, with 6 bases between. Germline values: CDR1 MNHEY, CDR2 SMNVEV (reference sequence). This CDR3 spans 12 amino acids. Here the CDR3 DNA reads TGTGCCAGCAGTTTGCGGGGCAATGAGCAGTTCTTC. Translated, it gives CASSLRGNEQFF.

J is TRBJ2-5 and V is TRBV5-4; 12 nucleotides line up with TRBD2. The CDR3 is 16 amino acids. Germline CDR1 SGHNT, CDR2 YYREEE (reference sequence). The V gene end was trimmed by 0 bases and the J gene end by 2 bases; junction bases not matched to a gene: 2. This CDR3 is CASSLGLAGGQETQYF. CDR3 sequence (DNA): TGTGCCAGCAGCTTGGGGCTAGCGGGAGGGCAAGAGACCCAGTACTTC.

The rearrangement joins TRBV27 to TRBJ1-5, with D maybe TRBD1 (5 bases). Germline CDR1 and CDR2: MNHEY and SMNVEV (reference sequence). Deletions cut 7 bases from V and 2 bases from J, with 15 bases between. This CDR3 contains 15 residues. In DNA, the CDR3 is TGTGCCAGCAACCCCTCGGGGCGCGGCAATCAGCCCCAGCATTTT. This codes for CASNPSGRGNQPQHF.

This chain joins TRBV19 and TRBJ2-2, with D maybe TRBD1 (5 bases). The length of the CDR3 is 13 residues. In germline, CDR1 is LNHDA, CDR2 SQIVND (reference sequence). Trimming shortened V by 6 bases and J by 6 bases, and 11 bases separated the two germline ends. The DNA for the CDR3 is TGTGCCAGTAGAAAAGGGGCGGCCGGGGAGCTGTTTTTT. As protein: CASRKGAAGELFF. The complete variable domain, with remaining parts taken from reference TRBV19 and TRBJ2-2, reads DGGITQSPKYLFRKEGQNVTLSCEQNLNHDAMYWYRQDPGQGLRLIYYSQIVNDFQKGDIAEGYSVSREKKESFPLTVTSAQKNPTAFYLCASRKGAAGELFFGEGSRLTVL.

V usage is TRBV9 and J usage is TRBJ2-2, with D hard to call. Germline V gives CDR1 SGDLS, CDR2 YYNGEE. V lost 1 base, J lost 0 bases, and 10 bases lay in between. The CDR3 spans 16 residues. The CDR3: CASSVSSLPNTGELFF. As DNA, the CDR3 is TGTGCCAGCAGCGTAAGCTCGCTCCCGAACACCGGGGAGCTGTTTTTT.

The chain employs TRBV2 and TRBJ1-2; TRBD1 might be the D (5 bases). V lost 6 bases and J 5 bases, leaving 25 bases between the germline ends. CDR3 length: 17 amino acids. In germline, CDR1 is SNHLY, CDR2 FYNNEI. Here the CDR3 reads CASSENTGGVPLYGYTF. The CDR3 bases are TGTGCCAGCAGCGAGAATACGGGGGGAGTCCCACTGTATGGCTACACCTTC.

The chain has TRBV28 and TRBJ2-2; D gene ambiguous. This CDR3 is built from 14 residues. V lost 5 bases and J 1 base, leaving 8 bases between the germline ends. Germline V lookup: CDR1 MDHEN, CDR2 SYDVKM. Here the CDR3 reads CASSLYGNTGELFF. The CDR3 nucleotides are TGTGCCAGCAGTCTATACGGGAACACCGGGGAGCTGTTTTTT.

V and J are TRBV28 and TRBJ1-1; 7 positions match TRBD1. Trimming took 5 bases from V and 4 from J; bases not matched to a gene: 7. The CDR3 is 14 amino acids. Per the germline V gene, CDR1 is MDHEN and CDR2 is SYDVKM. CDR3 sequence reads: CASSQQGDITEAFF. Here the CDR3 DNA reads TGTGCCAGCAGTCAGCAGGGGGATATCACTGAAGCTTTCTTT.

The rearrangement links TRBV14 to TRBJ1-1, with TRBD1 identical over 7 bases. Trimming took 0 bases from V and 1 from J; bases not matched to a gene: 5. The CDR3 loop spans 16 amino acids. Germline CDR1 is SGHDN and CDR2 is FVKESK. CDR3 amino acids: CASSQEGAGGNTEAFF. In nucleotides, the CDR3 is TGTGCCAGCAGCCAAGAGGGGGCAGGGGGGAACACTGAAGCTTTCTTT.